Detailed here is one TCR beta chain. The target antigen is unknown. The sample is drawn from a study of shared clonotypes between healthy human individuals. As for the study in general: Participating donors consisted of two women and a few men aged 18 to 49.

In replicate PCRs of unsorted PBMC, approximately 0.3 ug DNA, about 30,000 T cell genomes, was used. In the study's own analysis: From ImmunoSEQ came sequences covering only the junction and carrying no quality scores, so filtering differed. Sequenced by immunoSEQ multiplex PCR; TCRdb stores in-frame clones only, minus some. For V, J and clone size, that table is used; D and trimming come from the DNA. In the table there are 450,000 to 500,000 clones, around 73% of which are singletons. Study-wide results and caveats: An anticipated effect of sequencing depth on clonotype sharing among donors was recognized.

Specimen: PBMCs. The receptor was derived from a woman in her 40s in good health. Some clones in this sample may be carry-over from other donors' samples.

CDR3 DNA: TGCGCCAGCAGCCAAACGTCAGGACTAGCTCTATCAGAGACCCAGTACTTC. It is translated as CASSQTSGLALSETQYF. The chain has TRBV4-1 and TRBJ2-5; 8 bases agree with TRBD2. In germline, CDR1 is MGHRA, CDR2 YSYEKL. The CDR3 is made up of 17 amino acids. V trimming: 2 bases; J trimming: 4 bases; junction bases outside the gene matches: 12.